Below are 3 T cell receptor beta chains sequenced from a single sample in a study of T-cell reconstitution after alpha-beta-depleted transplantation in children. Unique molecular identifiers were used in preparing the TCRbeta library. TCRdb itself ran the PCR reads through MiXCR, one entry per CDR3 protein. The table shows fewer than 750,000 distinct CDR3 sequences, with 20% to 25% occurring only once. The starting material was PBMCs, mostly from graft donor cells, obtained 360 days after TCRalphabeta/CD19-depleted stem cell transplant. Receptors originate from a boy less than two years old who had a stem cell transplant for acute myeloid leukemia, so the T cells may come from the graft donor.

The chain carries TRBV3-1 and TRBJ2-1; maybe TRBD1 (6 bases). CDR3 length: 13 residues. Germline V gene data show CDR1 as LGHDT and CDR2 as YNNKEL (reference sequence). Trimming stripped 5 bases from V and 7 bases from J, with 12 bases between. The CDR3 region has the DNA TGTGCCAGCAGCGGGGGCAGGGTAAATGAGCAGTTCTTC. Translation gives CASSGGRVNEQFF.

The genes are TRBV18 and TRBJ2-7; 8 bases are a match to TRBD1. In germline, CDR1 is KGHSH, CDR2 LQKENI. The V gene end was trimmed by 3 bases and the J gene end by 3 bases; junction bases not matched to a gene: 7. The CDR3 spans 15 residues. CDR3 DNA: TGTGCCAGCTCACCTGGGTCAGGGGGCTACTACGAGCAGTACGTC. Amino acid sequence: CASSPGSGGYYEQYV.

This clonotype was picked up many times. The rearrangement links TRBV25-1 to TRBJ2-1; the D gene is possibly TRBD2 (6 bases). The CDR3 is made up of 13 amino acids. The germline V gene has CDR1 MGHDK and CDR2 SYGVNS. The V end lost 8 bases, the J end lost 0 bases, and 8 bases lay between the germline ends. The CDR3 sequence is CASLGSSYNEQFF. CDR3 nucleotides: TGTGCCAGCCTCGGGAGCTCCTACAATGAGCAGTTCTTC.